Sequencing of this T cell receptor (beta chain) was carried out in a study of blood T cell repertoires in COVID-19. Overall study context: Specimens from acute and convalescent COVID-19 originated in the United States, Italy and Spain. The cDNA or gDNA used as material had been derived from T cells, B-cell-depleted T cells, or PBMCs.

The CDR3 totals 14 residues. Germline V gene data show CDR1 as LNHDA and CDR2 as SQIVND (reference sequence). The ends lost 5 bases at V and 5 bases at J; junction bases unmatched: 5. Original analysis: It was from reference gene primer amplification that nucleated cell counts were estimated. Only in-frame clones appear in the TCRdb table, and some are missing; sequencing was by immunoSEQ multiplex PCR. V, J and clone size derive from that table, while D and trimming were established from the DNA sequence. This repertoire shows around 31,000 clones, approximately 89% found once; its top ten account for approximately 4%.

The source material was peripheral blood. The receptor was isolated from a man aged 55-75 years with acute or convalescent COVID-19. The chain recombines TRBV19 with TRBJ2-5, with TRBD2 matching over 10 bases. CDR3 nucleotides: TGTGCCAGTAGTTCCCTAGCGGGAGTGGAGACCCAGTACTTC. This codes for CASSSLAGVETQYF.